This T cell receptor (beta chain) appears in the sequencing data of a study of identical twins. Comments on this clonotype: What it recognizes is unknown.

TCRdb reprocessed the 5' RACE reads with MiXCR, giving one entry per CDR3 protein. Seen here are 350,000 to 600,000 distinct CDR3 sequences, 11% to 15% observed once, and the top ten hold roughly 0.56%. Germline CDR1 and CDR2: MNHEY and SVGEGT. The V and J ends lost 3 bases and 2 bases, in that order; junction bases with no gene match: 4. The CDR3 runs to 15 residues. Findings of the study overall: Because invariant MAIT and iNKT cells could be present, zero-insertion analyses could be partly confounded. While abundant cord blood beta clonotypes carried fewer insertions, memory repertoires showed no such pattern.

These records were also assigned to another study, of yellow fever vaccine responses in identical twins.

This sequence was found in a woman between 18 and 30 years old in good health. The sample consisted of CD4+ T cells sorted from blood. This chain joins TRBV6-2 or TRBV6-3 and TRBJ2-1, with 7 bases aligning to TRBD1. CDR3 in amino acids: CASSYDREPYNEQFF. The CDR3 DNA reads as TGTGCCAGCAGTTATGACAGGGAACCCTACAATGAGCAGTTCTTC.